What follows describes a single T cell receptor (beta chain). What it recognizes is unknown. CDR1 LNHNV and CDR2 YYDKDF come from the germline V gene (reference sequence). This CDR3 contains 14 residues. Trimming took off 0 bases at V and 5 bases at J, with 8 bases between the two ends. This entry is derived from a study of T-cell memory formation after mild COVID-19. TCRalpha and TCRbeta libraries used 5'RACE with constant-segment primers and UMIs. TCRdb reprocessed the 5' RACE reads with MiXCR, giving one entry per CDR3 protein. The sample yields some 490,000 distinct CDR3 sequences, 15% to 20% seen once. Findings of the study overall: Memory from before infection featured some responding clones, which suggests cross-reactive memory joined. For contracting clones, CD4+ ones sat mainly in CM and EM, CD8+ in EMRA.

The chain is built from TRBV15 and TRBJ1-5; D is perhaps TRBD1 (5 bases). The sequenced sample was PBMCs or a T cell subset sorted from them (not recorded which). This receptor was taken from an adult woman who had mild COVID-19 (a few samples of this study predate the infection). Cell type and time point are not known. CDR3 DNA sequence: TGTGCCACCAGCAGAGATTTGGGGGATCAGCCCCAGCATTTT. Translated, it gives CATSRDLGDQPQHF.